This TCR beta chain was profiled in a study of shared clonotypes between healthy human individuals. Overall study: With ages of 18 to 49, the donors were a couple of women and three men.

Per the original data handling: Filtering differed for immunoSEQ, which gave only junction sequences without quality scores. Here immunoSEQ multiplex PCR was the method, and the copy in TCRdb shows in-frame clones only, minus some. V, J and clone size are taken as reported in that table, and D and trimming were inferred from the DNA itself. Among about 470,000 clones listed, 75% to 85% were seen once. J was trimmed by 1 base and V by 3 bases; bases with no gene match: 9. The CDR3 is 16 residues long. Germline V gene sequence: CDR1 SGHRS, CDR2 YFSETQ. Sequencing was performed on PBMCs. The origin of this receptor is a woman in her forties in good health. Some clones in this sample may be carry-over from other donors' samples. The gene calls are TRBV5-1 and TRBJ2-7, with 8 bases fitting TRBD1. CDR3: CASSSVTGVRSYEQYF. Written as DNA, the CDR3 is TGCGCCAGCAGCTCGGTGACAGGGGTTCGGTCCTACGAGCAGTACTTC.